Each of the 10 T cell receptor beta chains below was sequenced from the same sample in a study of T cell repertoires in cytomegalovirus infection. TCRdb fed the reads into MiXCR, producing one record per CDR3 protein. Of some 320,000 distinct CDR3 sequences listed, 9% to 9.5% are singletons. The source material was PBMCs. The receptors originated from a human donor in good health (CMV status not recorded). Some clones in this sample may be carry-over from other donors' samples.

This clonotype was detected many times. V usage is TRBV6-2 or TRBV6-3 and J usage is TRBJ2-1, with D perhaps TRBD1 (6 bases). Trimming pared 6 bases from V and 8 bases from J, leaving 23 bases between. Per germline, CDR1 MNHEY and CDR2 SVGEGT. The CDR3 is 16 residues long. The CDR3, as DNA: TGTGCCAGCAGACACCGGCGTTGGGGGCCTTCGGATGAGCAGTTCTTC. This translates into CASRHRRWGPSDEQFF.

This clonotype was picked up a small number of times. The chain has TRBV12-3 or TRBV12-4 and TRBJ1-4; D is undetermined. The CDR3 length is 13 residues. V gave up 3 bases and J gave up 6 bases, with 8 bases separating them. In DNA form, the CDR3 reads TGTGCCAGCAGTTTGAGAGGGTATGAAAAACTGTTTTTT. Its translation is CASSLRGYEKLFF.

A few counts support this clonotype. A single base separates this from a much larger clone, so it may be a read error. The rearrangement uses TRBV5-4 and TRBJ2-1, with 9 bases aligning to TRBD1. The trim removed 2 bases at V and 3 bases at J, leaving 3 bases unmatched. From germline, CDR1 is SGHNT and CDR2 YYREEE (reference sequence). CDR3 length: 15 residues. CDR3 sequence (DNA): TGTGCCAGCAGCTTCGGGACAGGGCACTACAATGAGCAGTTCTTC. This codes for CASSFGTGHYNEQFF.

This clonotype came up many times. The V gene is TRBV7-2, the J gene TRBJ2-3, with a weak D call TRBD1 (6 bases). This CDR3 is 16 amino acids long. V was trimmed by 4 bases and J by 3 bases, leaving 17 bases between them. Germline V gene sequence: CDR1 SGHTA, CDR2 FQGNSA. CDR3 region: CASSSQGFGVTDTQYF. In DNA form, the CDR3 reads TGTGCCAGCAGCTCACAGGGATTCGGGGTAACAGATACGCAGTATTTT.

The rearrangement joins TRBV9 to TRBJ1-1; D remains ambiguous. Germline CDR1 and CDR2: SGDLS and YYNGEE. The V end was cut by 3 bases, the J end by 1 base, with 25 bases between. The CDR3 length is 19 residues. The CDR3 region is CASSATVNWPRGKNTEAFF. The CDR3 DNA reads as TGTGCCAGCAGCGCGACCGTAAATTGGCCCCGAGGGAAGAACACTGAAGCTTTCTTT.

This clonotype has a handful of counts. The chain combines TRBV11-2 with TRBJ2-3; D is undetermined. Germline V gives CDR1 SGHAT, CDR2 FQNNGV. Trimming removed 0 bases at V and 8 bases at J, with 12 bases between. This CDR3 is 14 amino acids long. The CDR3 loop reads CASSLEWSRSTQYF. CDR3 DNA sequence: TGTGCCAGCAGCTTAGAATGGAGCAGGAGTACGCAGTATTTT.

The chain carries TRBV20-1 and TRBJ2-7; 7 positions agree with TRBD1. V was clipped by 6 bases and J by 6 bases; unmatched bases: 14. Germline values: CDR1 DFQATT, CDR2 SNEGSKA (reference sequence). The CDR3 is 14 residues long. As DNA, the CDR3 is TGCAGTGCCCCAGACAGGGACCCTGTGGCCGAGCAGTACTTC. Translated, it gives CSAPDRDPVAEQYF.

This clonotype was picked up many times. The chain couples TRBV18 to TRBJ2-3, with 7 bases identical to TRBD2. Germline lookup yields CDR1 KGHSH and CDR2 LQKENI. The CDR3 runs to 16 residues. Trimming at V came to 3 bases and at J to 2 bases, leaving 8 bases not matched to a gene. The CDR3 sequence: CASSPSSGVFTDTQYF. For the CDR3, the DNA is TGTGCCAGCTCACCGTCTAGCGGAGTCTTCACAGATACGCAGTATTTT. Combining the CDR3 with reference TRBV18 and TRBJ2-3 gives the whole variable domain NAGVMQNPRHLVRRRGQEARLRCSPMKGHSHVYWYRQLPEEGLKFMVYLQKENIIDESGMPKERFSAEFPKEGPSILRIQQVVRGDSAAYFCASSPSSGVFTDTQYFGPGTRLTVL.

The V and J genes are TRBV19 and TRBJ1-6, with TRBD1 matching 9 bases. This CDR3 has 14 amino acids. The J segment lost 10 bases and the V segment lost 4 bases, leaving 5 bases of the junction unmatched. Germline V CDR1 and CDR2: LNHDA, SQIVND (reference sequence). The CDR3 DNA reads as TGTGCCAGTAGTACGGACAGGGGTCGGTCACCCCTCCACTTT. Amino acid sequence: CASSTDRGRSPLHF.

The V call is TRBV11-2, the J call TRBJ2-5; unclear D gene. CDR3 length: 13 amino acids. In germline, CDR1 is SGHAT, CDR2 FQNNGV. Between the trimmed V and J ends, which lost 0 bases and 6 bases, there was a span of 8 bases. The CDR3 loop is CASSLEIWKTQYF. DNA for the CDR3: TGTGCCAGCAGCTTAGAAATTTGGAAGACCCAGTACTTC.